This T cell receptor beta chain comes out of a study of blood T cells in healthy people across ages. Broader study findings: Long-lived donors exceeded aged donors in naive CD4+ cells and diversity. Per million T cells, TCR beta diversity dropped about linearly as age rose.

CDR1 and CDR2 from the germline V gene are SGHTA and FQGNSA. CDR3 size: 13 residues. The V end was cut by 6 bases, the J end by 5 bases, with 11 bases between. To note about this clonotype: The antigen is undetermined.

The second PCR ran roughly 6 to 11 cycles with a sample-barcoded 5' primer and J-beta primers. TCRdb reprocessed the 5' RACE reads via MiXCR and lists one record per CDR3 protein. The sample lists around 2 million distinct CDR3 sequences, about 39% occurring once. The source is a human donor in good health. The chain couples TRBV7-2 to TRBJ2-4, with D perhaps TRBD1 (6 bases). The sample consisted of blood. The CDR3 DNA reads as TGTGCCAGCAGTTTCGGGACACAAAACATTCAGTACTTC. It yields the protein CASSFGTQNIQYF.